This entry concerns a single TCR beta chain. The method was immunoSEQ multiplex PCR; TCRdb's version includes in-frame clones alone and lacks a portion of them. The repertoire consists of approximately 40,000 clones, with 75% to 90% occurring once and the leading ten covering 12%. V lost 5 bases and J lost 2; bases outside the gene matches: 4. CDR1 SGHTA and CDR2 FQGNSA come from the germline V gene. This CDR3 is built from 15 residues. These data are taken from a study of sequential checkpoint blockade in melanoma. Study details: Arm A got nivolumab then ipilimumab; arm B the reverse, 1:1.

Treatment noted: randomized to nivolumab then ipilimumab (arm A) or the reverse (arm B). DNA-damaging chemotherapy had not been given to any patient beforehand. PBMC sorting kept live CD3+CD8+ cells without CD19 or CD56. V and J are TRBV7-2 and TRBJ2-1, with 9 bases lining up with TRBD2. The source of this sequence is a human donor with melanoma. The input for sequencing was CD8+ T cells sorted from blood (inferred from file names), taken from a patient given nivolumab and ipilimumab in sequence. Here the CDR3 reads CASSLTSGPYNEQFF. Written as DNA, the CDR3 is TGTGCCAGCAGCCTCACTAGCGGGCCCTACAATGAGCAGTTCTTC.